A single sample gave rise to the 22 T cell receptor beta chains below, sequenced in a study of human T cells and chemical hapten exposure. Time point specified: patch test 2, 6 weeks after DPC sensitization. Sample treatment: therapeutic diphenylcyclopropenone sensitization with weekly scalp DPC. One entry per CDR3 protein, called by TCRdb with MiXCR from the RACE reads. The table lists tens of thousands of distinct CDR3 sequences, approximately 10% of them singletons, with 2% to 2.5% in the top ten. Source: whole blood, taken in connection with sensitization to the hapten diphenylcyclopropenone (DPC). These receptors were taken from a woman in her twenties or thirties with alopecia areata. Some clones in this sample may be carry-over from other donors' samples.

Only a few counts were recorded for this clonotype. V and J are TRBV4-1 and TRBJ1-4, with no clear D. CDR1 MGHRA and CDR2 YSYEKL come from the germline V gene. Trimming removed 1 base at V and 3 bases at J, with 9 bases between. The CDR3 loop spans 15 amino acids. In DNA form, the CDR3 reads TGCGCCAGCAGCCAAGCTCATGGGTCTAATGAAAAACTGTTTTTT. Encoded protein: CASSQAHGSNEKLFF.

This clonotype was detected ten times or more. This CDR3 reads CASIRQGGGNTIYF. For the CDR3, the DNA is TGTGCCAGCATTCGGCAGGGCGGTGGAAACACCATATATTTT. This sequence joins TRBV28 and TRBJ1-3, with D tentatively TRBD1 (5 bases). The CDR3 runs to 14 residues. Trimming removed 7 bases from V and 3 bases from J, with 13 bases in between. Germline V gene sequence: CDR1 MDHEN, CDR2 SYDVKM.

This clonotype appeared many times. This rearrangement joins TRBV6-1 to TRBJ1-3; 10 bases are shared with TRBD1. The junction had 6 bases not matched to a gene; V was cut back by 9 bases and J by 4 bases. There are 14 residues in the CDR3. Per germline, CDR1 MNHNS and CDR2 SASEGT. The CDR3 DNA sequence: TGTGCCAGGGGGGACAGGGGATCAGGAAACACCATATATTTT. This sequence encodes CARGDRGSGNTIYF.

This clonotype occurred many times. This may arise from a read error, as a much more abundant clone is one base away. The chain is built from TRBV11-2 and TRBJ2-7; no clear D. Germline CDR1 and CDR2: SGHAT and FQNNGV. The V gene lost 5 bases and the J gene lost 0 bases, with 5 bases spanning the gap. The CDR3 is made up of 12 amino acids. The CDR3 here is CASSASSYEQYF. CDR3 bases: TGTGCCAGCAGCGCGAGCTCCTACGAGCAGTACTTC.

This chain links TRBV7-2 with TRBJ1-1; D is unresolved. V was trimmed by 0 bases and J by 1 base, leaving 6 bases between them. The germline V gene encodes CDR1 SGHTA and CDR2 FQGNSA. The CDR3 is 14 amino acids. The chain's CDR3 is CASSLAWGNTEAFF. The CDR3 DNA sequence: TGTGCCAGCAGCTTAGCGTGGGGGAACACTGAAGCTTTCTTT. Together with reference TRBV7-2 and TRBJ1-1, the CDR3 gives the full variable domain: GAGVSQSPSNKVTEKGKDVELRCDPISGHTALYWYRQSLGQGLEFLIYFQGNSAPDKSGLPSDRFSAERTGGSVSTLTIQRTQQEDSAVYLCASSLAWGNTEAFFGQGTRLTVV.

Turning to this clonotype: This is likely a read error, given that the CDR3 carries no conserved phenylalanine or tryptophan at its end. The chain employs TRBV7-2 and TRBJ2-7, with a tentative D call TRBD1 (5 bases). Germline CDR1 and CDR2: SGHTA and FQGNSA. CDR3 length: 14 residues. V was shortened by 2 bases and J by 4 bases, with 12 bases between the two germline ends. Here the CDR3 reads CASSLRQGWYEQYS. As DNA, the CDR3 is TGTGCCAGCAGCTTAAGGCAGGGTTGGTACGAGCAGTACTCC.

This clonotype occurred many times. The rearrangement links TRBV27 to TRBJ1-1; D might be TRBD1 (5 bases). Trimming left V 2 bases short and J 4 bases short, with 11 bases between. CDR1 and CDR2 (germline): MNHEY, SMNVEV (reference sequence). CDR3 length: 14 amino acids. The CDR3 spells CASSLGGASTEAFF. The CDR3 DNA follows: TGTGCCAGCAGTTTAGGAGGGGCGAGCACTGAAGCTTTCTTT.

This rearrangement joins TRBV9 to TRBJ2-4; D may be TRBD1 (6 bases). Trimming removed 4 bases from V and 6 bases from J, with 14 bases in between. Germline CDR1 SGDLS, CDR2 YYNGEE. This CDR3 is 14 amino acids long. The CDR3 region has the DNA TGTGCCAGCAGCTTAAGGACAGAAGGAAACATTCAGTACTTC. Translating it yields CASSLRTEGNIQYF.

V usage is TRBV27 and J usage is TRBJ1-1, with D possibly matching TRBD1 (5 bases). Germline assignment: CDR1 MNHEY and CDR2 SMNVEV (reference sequence). V was clipped by 4 bases and J by 5 bases, with 11 bases between them. The CDR3 extends over 13 amino acids. The DNA of the CDR3 is TGTGCCAGCAGTTCGGCTGGGGGGACTGAAGCTTTCTTT. Protein: CASSSAGGTEAFF.

Only a few counts were recorded for this clonotype. The rearrangement joins TRBV20-1 to TRBJ2-1; 12 positions match TRBD2. This CDR3 contains 17 residues. The V and J ends lost 6 bases and 6 bases, in that order; junction bases with no gene match: 15. Germline V gives CDR1 DFQATT, CDR2 SNEGSKA (reference sequence). In DNA, the CDR3 is TGCAGTGCACGGGGGACTTTAGGACTAGCGGGAATCAATGAGCAGTTCTTC. This codes for CSARGTLGLAGINEQFF.

In its sample, this clonotype was seen many times. The V gene is TRBV20-1, the J gene TRBJ1-1, with a tentative D call TRBD1 (6 bases). V was trimmed by 3 bases and J by 5 bases, leaving 16 bases between them. The CDR3 length is 14 residues. The germline gives CDR1 DFQATT, CDR2 SNEGSKA (reference sequence). CDR3 residues: CSASAGGPRTEAFF. CDR3 coding DNA: TGCAGTGCTAGTGCCGGGGGGCCAAGGACTGAAGCTTTCTTT.

In this sample, this clonotype turned up a few times. The chain joins TRBV7-2 to TRBJ1-1; the D gene is possibly TRBD1 (5 bases). This CDR3 has 14 amino acids. The germline gives CDR1 SGHTA, CDR2 FQGNSA. V lost 5 bases and J 0 bases, leaving 10 bases between the germline ends. The CDR3 bases are TGTGCCAGCAGCGAACGACAGCTGAACACTGAAGCTTTCTTT. Translation gives CASSERQLNTEAFF.

There are a few counts of this clonotype. The chain combines TRBV6-1 with TRBJ2-2; a weak D match, TRBD2 (5 bases). CDR3 size: 12 residues. The germline CDR1 and CDR2 sequences are MNHNS and SASEGT. Trimming removed 7 bases from V and 4 bases from J, with 7 bases in between. The CDR3 nucleotides are TGTGCCAGCAATGAGGGCACCGGGGAGCTGTTTTTT. Encoded protein: CASNEGTGELFF.

This clonotype has a count of ten or more. The chain is built from TRBV7-9 and TRBJ2-6; D unclear. Deletions cut 3 bases from V and 2 bases from J, with 8 bases between. CDR3 length: 15 amino acids. Germline V lookup: CDR1 SEHNR, CDR2 FQNEAQ (reference sequence). The CDR3 DNA sequence: TGTGCCAGCAGCTTTTGGGAACCTGGGGCCAACGTCCTGACTTTC. This translates into CASSFWEPGANVLTF.

This clonotype was counted at least ten times. This chain connects TRBV10-3 to TRBJ2-3; D gene uncertain. The CDR3 spans 16 residues. Germline V lookup: CDR1 ENHRY, CDR2 SYGVKD. V lost 6 bases to trimming and J lost 2 bases, with 18 bases between them. The CDR3 sequence is CAISDLARTTTDTQYF. For the CDR3, the DNA is TGTGCCATCAGCGACCTGGCCAGGACGACCACAGATACGCAGTATTTT.

There are many counts of this clonotype. The chain combines TRBV12-3 or TRBV12-4 with TRBJ2-3, with 7 nucleotides matching TRBD2. V shed 1 base and J 0 bases; nucleotides not matched to a gene: 4. The CDR3 contains 16 residues. The CDR3 spells CASSLGRGVSTDTQYF. CDR3 nucleotides: TGTGCCAGCAGTTTAGGCCGGGGGGTTAGCACAGATACGCAGTATTTT.

This clonotype was picked up many times. The chain carries TRBV19 and TRBJ1-5, with D hard to call. The germline CDR1 and CDR2 sequences are LNHDA and SQIVND (reference sequence). The V gene lost 1 base and the J gene lost 1 base, with 8 bases spanning the gap. CDR3 length: 15 amino acids. The CDR3 reads CASSIVGESNQPQHF. The CDR3 region has the DNA TGTGCCAGTAGTATAGTTGGGGAAAGCAATCAGCCCCAGCATTTT.

This clonotype has at least ten counts. The V gene is TRBV7-8, the J gene TRBJ1-2, with D possibly TRBD1 on 5 matching bases. Germline V CDR1 and CDR2: SGHVS, FQNEAQ. The CDR3 runs to 14 residues. Trimming stripped 1 base from V and 4 bases from J, with 10 bases between. CDR3 bases: TGTGCCAGCAGCTTAGAAGCAGGGACCTATGGCTACACCTTC. Translation gives CASSLEAGTYGYTF.

This clonotype was seen ten or more times. The chain carries TRBV14 and TRBJ2-4; a possible D gene is TRBD2 (5 bases). V dropped 1 base and J dropped 8 bases, with 9 bases sitting between them. Germline CDR1 reads SGHDN; CDR2 reads FVKESK. The CDR3 has 13 residues. CDR3 residues: CASSQVRGYIQYF. CDR3 nucleotides: TGTGCCAGCAGCCAAGTTCGGGGATACATTCAGTACTTC.

This clonotype has at least ten counts. The chain employs TRBV28 and TRBJ2-7; D is possibly TRBD1 (5 bases). With 5 bases removed from V and 2 bases from J, the gap between germline ends came to 16 bases. Germline CDR1 and CDR2: MDHEN and SYDVKM. There are 15 residues in the CDR3. CDR3 in amino acids: CASSVQGSVPYEQYF. The DNA of the CDR3 is TGTGCCAGCAGTGTGCAGGGAAGTGTACCCTACGAGCAGTACTTC. The whole variable domain, remainder taken from reference TRBV28 and TRBJ2-7, is DVKVTQSSRYLVKRTGEKVFLECVQDMDHENMFWYRQDPGLGLRLIYFSYDVKMKEKGDIPEGYSVSREKKERFSLILESASTNQTSMYLCASSVQGSVPYEQYFGPGTRLTVT.

The rearrangement links TRBV29-1 to TRBJ2-3, with D perhaps matching TRBD1 (6 bases). Germline CDR1 is SQVTM and CDR2 is ANQGSEA. The length of the CDR3 is 13 residues. The V end lost 3 bases, the J end lost 6 bases, and 13 bases lay between the germline ends. The CDR3 region is CSVDLVQGDTQYF. CDR3 bases: TGCAGCGTTGACCTCGTGCAGGGGGATACGCAGTATTTT.

This clonotype was found a few times. The chain recombines TRBV2 with TRBJ2-7, with D tentatively TRBD2 (5 bases). Germline loops: CDR1 SNHLY, CDR2 FYNNEI. Deletions cut 8 bases from V and 6 bases from J, with 14 bases between. The CDR3 spans 12 residues. CDR3 in DNA: TGTGCCAGCTCTTTGAGGGAAGGCGAGCAGTACTTC. This encodes CASSLREGEQYF.